This T cell receptor beta chain was sequenced for a study of STAT5B mutations in CD4+ large granular lymphocyte leukemia. Study-wide results and limits: Patient CD4-sorted repertoires looked more clonal than healthy CD4+ repertoires, even without putative leukemic clones. Main leukemic clonotypes were patient-specific, but more than 20% appeared at low frequency elsewhere.

Study processing details: Productive clonotypes were detectable down to 2.59 x 10-5 frequency. The assay was immunoSEQ multiplex PCR, and TCRdb's table has in-frame clones only and misses some. V and J calls and clone size follow that table, whereas D and trimming were derived from the DNA. The data show roughly 36,000 clones, less than 80% seen once. The CDR3 contains 15 residues. CDR1 and CDR2 from the germline V gene are LNHDA and SQIVND (reference sequence). The trim removed 6 bases at V and 1 base at J, leaving 5 bases unmatched. Concerning this clone itself: As yet, its antigen is unknown.

Material for sequencing was CD4+ T cells from blood buffy coats. The receptor comes from a human donor in good health. The chain combines TRBV19 with TRBJ2-2; 7 bases match TRBD2. The CDR3 nucleotides are TGTGCCAGTAGCACGGGGGGACTGAACACCGGGGAGCTGTTTTTT. Its translation is CASSTGGLNTGELFF.